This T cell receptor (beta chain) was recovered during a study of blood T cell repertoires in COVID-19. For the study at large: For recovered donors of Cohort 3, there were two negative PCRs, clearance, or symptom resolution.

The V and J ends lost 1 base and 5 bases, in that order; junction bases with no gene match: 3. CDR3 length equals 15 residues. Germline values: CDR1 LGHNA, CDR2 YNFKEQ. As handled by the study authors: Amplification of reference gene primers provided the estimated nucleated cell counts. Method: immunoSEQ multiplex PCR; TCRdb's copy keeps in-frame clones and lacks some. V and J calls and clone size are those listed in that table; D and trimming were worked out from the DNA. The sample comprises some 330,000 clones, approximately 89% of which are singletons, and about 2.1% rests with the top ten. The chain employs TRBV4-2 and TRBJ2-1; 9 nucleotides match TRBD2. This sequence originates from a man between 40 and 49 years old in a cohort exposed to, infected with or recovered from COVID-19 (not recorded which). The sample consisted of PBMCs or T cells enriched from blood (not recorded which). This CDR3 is CASSQAPSGNNEQFF. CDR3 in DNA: TGTGCCAGCAGCCAAGCCCCTAGCGGGAACAATGAGCAGTTCTTC.